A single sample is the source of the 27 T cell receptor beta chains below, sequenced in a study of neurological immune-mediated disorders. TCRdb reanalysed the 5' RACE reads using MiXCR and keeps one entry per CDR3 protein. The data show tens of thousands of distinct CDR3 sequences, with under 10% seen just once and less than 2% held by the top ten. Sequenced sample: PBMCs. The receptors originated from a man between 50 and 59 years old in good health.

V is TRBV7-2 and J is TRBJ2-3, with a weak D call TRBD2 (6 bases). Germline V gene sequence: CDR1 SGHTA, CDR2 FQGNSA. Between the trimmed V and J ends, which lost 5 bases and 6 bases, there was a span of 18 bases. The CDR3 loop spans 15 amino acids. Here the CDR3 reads CASSPGAATRDTQYF. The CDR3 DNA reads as TGTGCCAGCAGCCCCGGGGCGGCGACTAGGGATACGCAGTATTTT.

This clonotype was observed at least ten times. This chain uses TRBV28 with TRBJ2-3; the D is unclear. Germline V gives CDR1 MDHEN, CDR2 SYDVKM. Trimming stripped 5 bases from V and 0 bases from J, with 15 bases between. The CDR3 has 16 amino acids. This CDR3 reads CASSTGRRISTDTQYF. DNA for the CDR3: TGTGCCAGCAGTACCGGCCGGCGGATAAGCACAGATACGCAGTATTTT.

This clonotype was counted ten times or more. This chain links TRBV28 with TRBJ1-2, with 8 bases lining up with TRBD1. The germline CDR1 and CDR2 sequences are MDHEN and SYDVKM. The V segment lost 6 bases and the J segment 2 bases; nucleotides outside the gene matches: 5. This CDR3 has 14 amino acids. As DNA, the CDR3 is TGTGCCAGCAGGCCACAGGGGGGGAACTATGGCTACACCTTC. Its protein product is CASRPQGGNYGYTF.

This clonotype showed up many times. The CDR3 coding sequence is TGTGCCAGCAGCCCCATGGGGGCGTTGTACGAGCAGTACTTC. It translates to CASSPMGALYEQYF. The chain employs TRBV7-2 and TRBJ2-7; D might be TRBD1 (6 bases). Germline CDR1 reads SGHTA; CDR2 reads FQGNSA. V was trimmed by 5 bases and J by 4 bases, leaving 15 bases between them. The CDR3 is 14 residues long.

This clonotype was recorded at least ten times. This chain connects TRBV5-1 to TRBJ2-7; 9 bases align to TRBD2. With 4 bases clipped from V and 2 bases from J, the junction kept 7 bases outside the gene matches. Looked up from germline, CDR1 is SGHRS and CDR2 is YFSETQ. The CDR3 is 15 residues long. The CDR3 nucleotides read TGCGCCAGCAGCCCTTTAGCGGGGGCAGCCTACGAGCAGTACTTC. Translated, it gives CASSPLAGAAYEQYF.

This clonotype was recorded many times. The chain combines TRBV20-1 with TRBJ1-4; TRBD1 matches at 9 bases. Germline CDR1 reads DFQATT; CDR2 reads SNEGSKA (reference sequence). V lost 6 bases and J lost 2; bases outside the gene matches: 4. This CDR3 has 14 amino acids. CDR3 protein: CSAETGGTNEKLFF. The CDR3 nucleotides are TGCAGTGCGGAGACAGGGGGGACTAATGAAAAACTGTTTTTT.

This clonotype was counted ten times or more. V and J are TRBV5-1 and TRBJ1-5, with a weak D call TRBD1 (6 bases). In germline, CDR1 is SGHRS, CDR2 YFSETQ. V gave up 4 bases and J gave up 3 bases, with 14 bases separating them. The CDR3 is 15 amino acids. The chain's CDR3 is CASSTSGQNNQPQHF. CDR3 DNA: TGCGCCAGCAGCACTAGTGGACAGAACAATCAGCCCCAGCATTTT.

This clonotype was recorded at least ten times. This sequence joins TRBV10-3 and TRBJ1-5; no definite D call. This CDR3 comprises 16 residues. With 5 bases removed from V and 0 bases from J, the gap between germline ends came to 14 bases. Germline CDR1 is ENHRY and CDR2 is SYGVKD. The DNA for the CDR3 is TGTGCCATCAGTAACGGACCGAACCCTAGCAATCAGCCCCAGCATTTT. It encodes CAISNGPNPSNQPQHF.

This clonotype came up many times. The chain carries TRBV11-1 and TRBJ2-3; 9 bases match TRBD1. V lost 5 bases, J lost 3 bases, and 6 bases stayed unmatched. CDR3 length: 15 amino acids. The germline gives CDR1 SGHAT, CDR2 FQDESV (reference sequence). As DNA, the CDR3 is TGTGCCAGCAGCATCGGACAGGGGACGACAGATACGCAGTATTTT. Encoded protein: CASSIGQGTTDTQYF.

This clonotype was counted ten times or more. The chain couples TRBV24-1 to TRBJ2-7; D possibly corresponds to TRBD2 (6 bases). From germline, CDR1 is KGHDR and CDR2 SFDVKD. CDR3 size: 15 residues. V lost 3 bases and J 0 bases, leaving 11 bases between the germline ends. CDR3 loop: CATSDPSGSSYEQYF. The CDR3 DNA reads TGTGCCACCAGTGATCCTTCCGGGAGCTCCTACGAGCAGTACTTC.

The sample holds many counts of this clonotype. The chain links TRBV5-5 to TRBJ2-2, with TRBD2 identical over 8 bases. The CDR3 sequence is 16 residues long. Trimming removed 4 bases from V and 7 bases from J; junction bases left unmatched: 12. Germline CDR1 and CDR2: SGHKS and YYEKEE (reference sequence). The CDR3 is CASSQGPAGAVGELFF. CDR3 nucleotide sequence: TGTGCCAGCAGCCAAGGGCCAGCGGGAGCGGTCGGGGAGCTGTTTTTT.

This CDR3 is CASSLDNRGLSYNEQFF. DNA of the CDR3: TGTGCCAGCAGCTTAGATAACCGCGGGCTCTCCTACAATGAGCAGTTCTTC. The V gene is TRBV7-2, the J gene TRBJ2-1; the D gene is possibly TRBD2 (5 bases). Germline V gene sequence: CDR1 SGHTA, CDR2 FQGNSA. This CDR3 is built from 17 residues. V shed 1 base and J shed 0 bases, with 13 bases lying between them.

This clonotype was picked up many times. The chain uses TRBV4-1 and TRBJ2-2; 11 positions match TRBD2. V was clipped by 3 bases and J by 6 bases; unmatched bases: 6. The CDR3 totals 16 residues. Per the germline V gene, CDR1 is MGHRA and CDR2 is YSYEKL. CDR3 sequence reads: CASSHDRLAGSGELFF. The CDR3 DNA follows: TGCGCCAGCAGCCACGATCGACTAGCGGGGTCCGGGGAGCTGTTTTTT.

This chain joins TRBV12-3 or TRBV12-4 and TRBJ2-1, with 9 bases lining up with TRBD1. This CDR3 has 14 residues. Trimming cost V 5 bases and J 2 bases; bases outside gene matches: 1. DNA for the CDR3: TGTGCCAGCAGTGGGACAGGGACCTACAATGAGCAGTTCTTC. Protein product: CASSGTGTYNEQFF.

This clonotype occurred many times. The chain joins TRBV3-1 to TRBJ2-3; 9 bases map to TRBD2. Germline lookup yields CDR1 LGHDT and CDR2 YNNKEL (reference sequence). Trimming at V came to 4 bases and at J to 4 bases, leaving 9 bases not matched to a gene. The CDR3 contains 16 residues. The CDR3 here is CASSPGLALQPDTQYF. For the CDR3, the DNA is TGTGCCAGCAGCCCAGGACTAGCGCTTCAACCAGATACGCAGTATTTT.

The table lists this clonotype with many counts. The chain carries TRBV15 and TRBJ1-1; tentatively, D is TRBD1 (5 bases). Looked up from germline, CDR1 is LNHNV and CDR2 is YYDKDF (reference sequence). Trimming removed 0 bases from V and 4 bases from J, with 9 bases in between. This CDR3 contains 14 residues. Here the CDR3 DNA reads TGTGCCACCAGCAGAGAAAGGGGACCCACTGAAGCTTTCTTT. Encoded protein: CATSRERGPTEAFF.

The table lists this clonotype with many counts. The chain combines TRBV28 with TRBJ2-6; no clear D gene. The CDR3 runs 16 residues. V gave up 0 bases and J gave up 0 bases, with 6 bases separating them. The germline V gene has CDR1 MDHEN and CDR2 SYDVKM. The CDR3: CASSLWQSSGANVLTF. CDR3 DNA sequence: TGTGCCAGCAGTTTATGGCAGAGCTCTGGGGCCAACGTCCTGACTTTC.

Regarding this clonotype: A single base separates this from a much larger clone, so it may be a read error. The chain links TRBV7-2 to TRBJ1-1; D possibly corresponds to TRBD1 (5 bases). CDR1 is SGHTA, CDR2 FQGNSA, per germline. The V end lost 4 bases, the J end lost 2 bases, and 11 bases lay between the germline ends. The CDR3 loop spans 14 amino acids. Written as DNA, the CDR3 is TGTGCCAGCAGCTCGGGACCGGGAAACACTGAAGCTTTCTTT. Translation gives CASSSGPGNTEAFF.

CDR3 in amino acids: CASSDRTGTEKLFF. In DNA, the CDR3 is TGTGCCAGCAGTGACCGGACGGGGACGGAAAAACTGTTTTTT. The V call is TRBV2, the J call TRBJ1-4, with D tentatively TRBD1 (5 bases). The germline gives CDR1 SNHLY, CDR2 FYNNEI. Between the trimmed V and J ends, which lost 3 bases and 8 bases, there was a span of 13 bases. The CDR3 is 14 amino acids.

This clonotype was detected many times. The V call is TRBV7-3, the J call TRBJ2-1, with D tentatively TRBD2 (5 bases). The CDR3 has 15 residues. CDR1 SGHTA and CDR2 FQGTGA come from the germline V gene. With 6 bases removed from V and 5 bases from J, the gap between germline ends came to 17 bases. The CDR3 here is CASSTRERKNNEQFF. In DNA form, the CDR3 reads TGTGCCAGCAGTACTAGGGAGAGAAAAAACAATGAGCAGTTCTTC.

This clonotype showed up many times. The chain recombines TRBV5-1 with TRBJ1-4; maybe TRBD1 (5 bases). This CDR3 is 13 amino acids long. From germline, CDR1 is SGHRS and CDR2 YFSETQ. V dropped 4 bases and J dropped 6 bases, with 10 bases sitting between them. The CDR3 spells CASSRTRDEKLFF. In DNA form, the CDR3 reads TGCGCCAGCAGCCGGACACGGGATGAAAAACTGTTTTTT.

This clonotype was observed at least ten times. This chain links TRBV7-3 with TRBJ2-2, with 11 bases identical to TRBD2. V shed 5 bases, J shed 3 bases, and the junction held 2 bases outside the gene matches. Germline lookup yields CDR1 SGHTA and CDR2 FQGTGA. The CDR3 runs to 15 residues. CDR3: CASSPGLADTGELFF. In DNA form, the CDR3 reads TGTGCCAGCAGCCCGGGACTAGCGGACACCGGGGAGCTGTTTTTT.

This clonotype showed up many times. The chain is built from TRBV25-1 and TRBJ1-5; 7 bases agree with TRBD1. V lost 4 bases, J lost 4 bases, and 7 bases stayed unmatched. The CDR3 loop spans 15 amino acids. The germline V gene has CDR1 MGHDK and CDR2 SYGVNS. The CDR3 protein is CASSAGRGLNQPQHF. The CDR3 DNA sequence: TGTGCCAGCAGTGCGGGCAGGGGGTTAAATCAGCCCCAGCATTTT.

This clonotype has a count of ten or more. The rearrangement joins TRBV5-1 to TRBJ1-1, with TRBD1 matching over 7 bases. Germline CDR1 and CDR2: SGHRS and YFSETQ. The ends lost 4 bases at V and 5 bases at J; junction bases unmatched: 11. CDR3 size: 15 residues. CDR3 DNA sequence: TGCGCCAGCAGCCCTACAGGGGAAAGGGGGACTGAAGCTTTCTTT. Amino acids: CASSPTGERGTEAFF.

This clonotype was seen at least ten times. CDR3 amino acids: CASSFPGEGSLDTIYF. The CDR3, as DNA: TGTGCCAGCAGCTTCCCAGGAGAGGGGTCGTTGGACACCATATATTTT. The V gene is TRBV11-2, the J gene TRBJ1-3; D might be TRBD1 (5 bases). V was clipped by 3 bases and J by 8 bases, with 20 bases between them. The germline V gene encodes CDR1 SGHAT and CDR2 FQNNGV. The CDR3 has 16 amino acids.

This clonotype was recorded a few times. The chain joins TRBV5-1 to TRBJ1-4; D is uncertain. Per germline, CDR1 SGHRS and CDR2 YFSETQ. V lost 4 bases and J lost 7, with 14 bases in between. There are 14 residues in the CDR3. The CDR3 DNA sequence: TGCGCCAGCAGCCCTACGCCCCGGGCTGAAAAACTGTTTTTT. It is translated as CASSPTPRAEKLFF.

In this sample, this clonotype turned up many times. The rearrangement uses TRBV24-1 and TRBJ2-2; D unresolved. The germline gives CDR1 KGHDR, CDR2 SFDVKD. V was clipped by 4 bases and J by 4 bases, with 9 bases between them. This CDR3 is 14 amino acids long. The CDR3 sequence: CATSDSRFTGELFF. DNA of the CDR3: TGTGCCACCAGTGACTCGAGATTCACCGGGGAGCTGTTTTTT.